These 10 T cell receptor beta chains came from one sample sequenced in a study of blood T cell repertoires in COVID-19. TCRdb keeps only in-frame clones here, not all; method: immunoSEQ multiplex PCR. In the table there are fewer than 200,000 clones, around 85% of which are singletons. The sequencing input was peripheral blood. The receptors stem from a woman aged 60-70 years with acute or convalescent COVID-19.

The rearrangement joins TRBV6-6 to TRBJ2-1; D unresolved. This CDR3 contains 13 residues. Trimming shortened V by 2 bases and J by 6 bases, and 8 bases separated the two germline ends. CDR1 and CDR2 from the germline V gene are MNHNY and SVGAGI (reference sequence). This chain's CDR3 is CASSYNSINEQFF. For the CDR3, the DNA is TGTGCCAGCAGTTACAATAGCATCAATGAGCAGTTCTTC.

The CDR3 protein is CASGLAGVVFNEQFF. CDR3 bases: TGTGCCAGCGGACTAGCGGGAGTTGTGTTCAATGAGCAGTTCTTC. The chain combines TRBV28 with TRBJ2-1; 13 positions match TRBD2. The CDR3 has 15 residues. Germline assignment: CDR1 MDHEN and CDR2 SYDVKM. The V and J ends lost 8 bases and 6 bases, in that order; junction bases with no gene match: 7.

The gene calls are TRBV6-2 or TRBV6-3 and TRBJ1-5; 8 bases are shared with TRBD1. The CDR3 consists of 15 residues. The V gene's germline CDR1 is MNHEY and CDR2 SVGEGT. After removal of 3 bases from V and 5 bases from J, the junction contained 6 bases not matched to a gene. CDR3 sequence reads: CASSYPGQGHQPQHF. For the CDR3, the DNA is TGTGCCAGCAGTTATCCCGGACAGGGCCATCAGCCCCAGCATTTT.

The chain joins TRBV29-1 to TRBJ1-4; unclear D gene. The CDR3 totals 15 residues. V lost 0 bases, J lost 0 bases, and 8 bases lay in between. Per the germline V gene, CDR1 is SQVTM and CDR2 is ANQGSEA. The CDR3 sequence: CSVEDGVATNEKLFF. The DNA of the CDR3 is TGCAGCGTTGAAGACGGGGTTGCAACTAATGAAAAACTGTTTTTT. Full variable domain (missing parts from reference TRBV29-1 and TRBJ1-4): SAVISQKPSRDICQRGTSLTIQCQVDSQVTMMFWYRQQPGQSLTLIATANQGSEATYESGFVIDKFPISRPNLTFSTLTVSNMSPEDSSIYLCSVEDGVATNEKLFFGSGTQLSVL.

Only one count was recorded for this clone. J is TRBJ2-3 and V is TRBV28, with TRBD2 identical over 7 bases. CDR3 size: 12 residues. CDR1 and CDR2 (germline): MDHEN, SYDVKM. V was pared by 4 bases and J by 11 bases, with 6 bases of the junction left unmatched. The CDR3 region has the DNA TGTGCCAGCAGTTCCGCGGGAGAGGTGCAGTATTTT. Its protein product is CASSSAGEVQYF.

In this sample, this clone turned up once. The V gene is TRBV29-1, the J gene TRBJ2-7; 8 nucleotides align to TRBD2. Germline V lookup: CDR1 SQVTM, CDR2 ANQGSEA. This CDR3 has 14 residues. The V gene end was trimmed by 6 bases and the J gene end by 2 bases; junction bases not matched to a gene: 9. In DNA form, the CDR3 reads TGCAGCGTGCACGGGACTAGGGGGGCCTACGAGCAGTACTTC. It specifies CSVHGTRGAYEQYF.

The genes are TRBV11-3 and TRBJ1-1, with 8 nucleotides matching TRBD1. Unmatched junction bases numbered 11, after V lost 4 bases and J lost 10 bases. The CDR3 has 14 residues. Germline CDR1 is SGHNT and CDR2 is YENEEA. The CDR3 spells CASSSRQGRRGAFF. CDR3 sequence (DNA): TGTGCCAGCAGCTCGAGACAGGGGCGGCGTGGAGCTTTCTTT. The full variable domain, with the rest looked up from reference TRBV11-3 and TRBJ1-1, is EAGVVQSPRYKIIEKKQPVAFWCNPISGHNTLYWYLQNLGQGPELLIRYENEEAVDDSQLPKDRFSAERLKGVDSTLKIQPAELGDSAVYLCASSSRQGRRGAFFGQGTRLTVV.

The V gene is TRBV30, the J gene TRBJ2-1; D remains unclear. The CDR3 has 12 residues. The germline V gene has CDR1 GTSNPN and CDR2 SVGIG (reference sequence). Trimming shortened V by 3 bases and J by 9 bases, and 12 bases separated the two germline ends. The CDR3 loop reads CAWSLRLGEQFF. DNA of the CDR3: TGTGCCTGGAGCTTACGACTCGGTGAGCAGTTCTTC.

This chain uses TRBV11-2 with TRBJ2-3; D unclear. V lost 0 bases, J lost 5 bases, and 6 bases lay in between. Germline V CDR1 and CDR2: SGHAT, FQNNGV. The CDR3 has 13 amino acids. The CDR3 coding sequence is TGTGCCAGCAGCTTAGATAGAGGAGATACGCAGTATTTT. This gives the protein CASSLDRGDTQYF. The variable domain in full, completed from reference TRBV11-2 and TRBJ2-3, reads EAGVAQSPRYKIIEKRQSVAFWCNPISGHATLYWYQQILGQGPKLLIQFQNNGVVDDSQLPKDRFSAERLKGVDSTLKIQPAKLEDSAVYLCASSLDRGDTQYFGPGTRLTVL.

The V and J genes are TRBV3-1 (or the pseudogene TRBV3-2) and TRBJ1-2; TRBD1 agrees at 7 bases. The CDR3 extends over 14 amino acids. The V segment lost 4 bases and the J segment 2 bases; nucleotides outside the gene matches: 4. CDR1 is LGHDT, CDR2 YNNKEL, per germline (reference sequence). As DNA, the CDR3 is TGTGCCAGCAGCCCAGACAGGGCCAACTATGGCTACACCTTC. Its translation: CASSPDRANYGYTF.